The 31 T cell receptor beta chains given below trace back to one sample, sequenced in a study of breast tumors, draining lymph nodes, adjacent tissues. The lymph nodes were axillary draining lymph nodes from breast cancer patients. TCRdb fed the multiplex PCR reads into MiXCR, producing one record per CDR3 protein. Among some 150,000 distinct CDR3 sequences listed, about a fifth were seen once. Sequenced sample: axillary lymph node tissue. These receptor sequences come from a female donor with breast cancer. Some clones in this sample may be carry-over from other donors' samples.

This clonotype was detected ten times or more. The chain carries TRBV7-8 and TRBJ1-5; TRBD1 matches 9 bases. Per the germline V gene, CDR1 is SGHVS and CDR2 is FQNEAQ. V shed 4 bases, J shed 0 bases, and the junction held 7 bases outside the gene matches. The CDR3 covers 17 residues. CDR3 bases: TGTGCCAGCAGCTCGTTTCCGGGACAGGGTAGCAATCAGCCCCAGCATTTT. Translation: CASSSFPGQGSNQPQHF.

This clonotype appeared many times. The V and J genes are TRBV30 and TRBJ2-5; TRBD1 or TRBD2 may be the D gene (5 bases each). CDR1 is GTSNPN and CDR2 is SVGIG in the germline V gene (reference sequence). The CDR3 has 11 residues. Trimming took 6 bases from V and 3 from J, leaving 8 bases between them. As DNA, the CDR3 is TGTGCCTGCGAGGGGAAAGAGACCCAGTACTTC. Translation gives CACEGKETQYF.

This clonotype was detected ten times or more. The chain joins TRBV12-5 to TRBJ2-1, with a possible D match to TRBD2 (6 bases). This CDR3 is built from 13 residues. V dropped 0 bases and J dropped 7 bases, with 7 bases sitting between them. Per germline, CDR1 LGHNT and CDR2 FRNRAP. The CDR3 DNA sequence: TGTGCTAGTGGTTTGGTACGGGGGAATGAGCAGTTCTTC. Translated: CASGLVRGNEQFF.

This chain joins TRBV30 and TRBJ1-2, with 8 bases lining up with TRBD1. Per the germline V gene, CDR1 is GTSNPN and CDR2 is SVGIG (reference sequence). CDR3 size: 12 residues. Trimming took 2 bases from V and 5 from J; bases not matched to a gene: 1. The CDR3 loop reads CAWSHRGYGYTF. The CDR3 DNA reads as TGTGCCTGGAGTCACAGGGGGTATGGCTACACCTTC.

This clonotype was picked up one time. The chain joins TRBV5-1 to TRBJ1-1; D remains ambiguous. Trimming shortened V by 6 bases and J by 2 bases, and 8 bases separated the two germline ends. CDR3 length equals 12 residues. Germline V gene data show CDR1 as SGHRS and CDR2 as YFSETQ. CDR3 amino acids: CASMDDNTEAFF. The CDR3 DNA reads TGCGCCAGCATGGACGATAACACTGAAGCTTTCTTT.

The table lists this clonotype with many counts. This sequence joins TRBV30 and TRBJ2-7; possible D gene TRBD2, 6 bases. Trimming removed 3 bases at V and 5 bases at J, with 11 bases between. CDR3 length: 12 amino acids. Looked up from germline, CDR1 is GTSNPN and CDR2 is SVGIG (reference sequence). The CDR3 protein is CAWSREVHEQYF. CDR3 DNA sequence: TGTGCCTGGAGCAGGGAGGTCCACGAGCAGTACTTC.

This clonotype appeared many times. V usage is TRBV12-3 or TRBV12-4 and J usage is TRBJ2-5; 8 nucleotides line up with TRBD2. Germline trimming cut 6 bases from V and 5 bases from J; bases unmatched to any gene: 8. The CDR3 extends over 14 amino acids. CDR3: CASSRAGVWETQYF. Written as DNA, the CDR3 is TGTGCCAGCAGCCGAGCGGGAGTCTGGGAGACCCAGTACTTC.

Regarding this clonotype: A read error may produce the germline difference seen at one junction end. The chain joins TRBV4-1 to TRBJ2-1; D perhaps matches TRBD1 (5 bases). The germline gives CDR1 MGHRA, CDR2 YSYEKL. This CDR3 comprises 16 residues. CDR3 sequence reads: CASSQDPGNTYNVQFF. CDR3 in DNA: TGCGCCAGCAGCCAAGATCCAGGGAATACCTACAATGTGCAGTTCTTC.

This clonotype has ten or more counts. This rearrangement joins TRBV12-3 or TRBV12-4 to TRBJ2-7, with 11 bases fitting TRBD2. The J segment lost 7 bases and the V segment lost 3 bases, leaving 8 bases of the junction unmatched. The CDR3 runs 15 residues. The CDR3 sequence: CASSFLAGGRGEQYF. CDR3 DNA: TGTGCCAGCAGTTTCCTAGCGGGAGGTAGGGGAGAGCAGTACTTC.

This clonotype appeared many times. The CDR3 coding sequence is TGCGCCAGCAGCTTTAGTAGGTCCTACAATGAGCAGTTCTTC. It encodes CASSFSRSYNEQFF. The V and J genes are TRBV5-1 and TRBJ2-1; D remains unclear. Germline V gene lookup returns CDR1 SGHRS and CDR2 YFSETQ. V was pared by 2 bases and J by 1 base, with 7 bases between. The CDR3 covers 14 residues.

This clonotype was picked up many times. V and J are TRBV9 and TRBJ2-2; 14 positions agree with TRBD2. The CDR3 sequence is 17 residues long. Germline V gene sequence: CDR1 SGDLS, CDR2 YYNGEE. V shed 4 bases and J 5 bases; nucleotides not matched to a gene: 7. As DNA, the CDR3 is TGTGCCAGCAGCCCCCCTAGGACTAGCGGGAGGACCGGGGAGCTGTTTTTT. This translates into CASSPPRTSGRTGELFF.

Note on this clonotype: A much larger clone lies a single base off, so this may be a read error. The chain recombines TRBV19 with TRBJ2-7, with unresolved D. Germline V lookup: CDR1 LNHDA, CDR2 SQIVND (reference sequence). Trimming took 3 bases from V and 4 from J, leaving 13 bases between them. The CDR3 spans 14 residues. The CDR3 region is CASSMQSSLYEQYF. Here the CDR3 DNA reads TGTGCCAGTAGTATGCAGAGTAGCCTTTACGAGCAGTACTTC.

This clonotype was counted many times. The gene calls are TRBV20-1 and TRBJ2-7, with D maybe TRBD1 (6 bases). The CDR3 is 15 residues long. The V gene lost 0 bases and the J gene lost 2 bases, with 14 bases spanning the gap. Germline V lookup: CDR1 DFQATT, CDR2 SNEGSKA (reference sequence). The DNA of the CDR3 is TGCAGTGCTAGAGATCTAAGGGACAAAGCCTACGAGCAGTACTTC. It is translated as CSARDLRDKAYEQYF.

This clonotype was seen repeatedly, ten times or more. The chain carries TRBV6-2 or TRBV6-3 and TRBJ2-1; the D gene is possibly TRBD2 (5 bases). The CDR3 contains 16 residues. V was cut by 10 bases and J by 2 bases, with 21 bases left in between. Germline V gene data show CDR1 as MNHEY and CDR2 as SVGEGT. CDR3 coding DNA: TGTGCCACATATAGCGTTAGACGAGGGCCCTACAATGAGCAGTTCTTC. Amino acids: CATYSVRRGPYNEQFF.

This clonotype was counted many times. The chain employs TRBV5-1 and TRBJ1-6; 7 bases map to TRBD1. Germline loops: CDR1 SGHRS, CDR2 YFSETQ. The junction had 5 bases not matched to a gene; V was cut back by 6 bases and J by 5 bases. This CDR3 is 14 amino acids long. In DNA form, the CDR3 reads TGCGCCAGCACGACAGGGACTCATAATTCACCCCTCCACTTT. This gives the protein CASTTGTHNSPLHF.

The chain recombines TRBV2 with TRBJ2-5, with D unresolved. Per germline, CDR1 SNHLY and CDR2 FYNNEI. CDR3 length: 10 amino acids. The ends were cut back, 9 bases at V and 5 bases at J, with 7 bases in the middle. The CDR3 sequence: CASSWETQYF. DNA for the CDR3: TGTGCCAGTAGCTGGGAGACCCAGTACTTC.

In this sample, this clonotype turned up once. This could be a read error, since a much larger clone is one nucleotide away. This chain uses TRBV27 with TRBJ2-1, with D maybe TRBD2 (5 bases). Germline CDR1 and CDR2: MNHEY and SMNVEV (reference sequence). The CDR3 loop spans 15 amino acids. V was trimmed by 5 bases and J by 2 bases, leaving 13 bases between them. CDR3 coding DNA: TGTGCCAGCAGTCTGGACTCTCCTACCTACAATGAGCAGTTCTTC. It translates to CASSLDSPTYNEQFF.

This clonotype has ten or more counts. The rearrangement uses TRBV6-1 and TRBJ2-7; the D gene is possibly TRBD2 (6 bases). The CDR3 runs to 12 residues. Between the trimmed V and J ends, which lost 10 bases and 1 base, there was a span of 11 bases. Germline V gene lookup returns CDR1 MNHNS and CDR2 SASEGT. The CDR3 coding sequence is TGTGCCATCGGACTAATATCCTACGAGCAGTACTTC. This codes for CAIGLISYEQYF.

This clonotype was recorded at least ten times. The V call is TRBV7-9, the J call TRBJ2-1; either TRBD1 or TRBD2 may fit D (5 bases each). From germline, CDR1 is SEHNR and CDR2 FQNEAQ (reference sequence). The CDR3 consists of 15 residues. V shed 7 bases and J shed 4 bases, with 17 bases lying between them. CDR3 residues: CASIPTGTSYNEQFF. CDR3 in DNA: TGTGCCAGCATCCCTACCGGGACCTCTTACAATGAGCAGTTCTTC.

This clonotype was observed many times. The chain joins TRBV29-1 to TRBJ2-7, with 7 bases fitting TRBD2. V was clipped by 6 bases and J by 3 bases; unmatched bases: 5. The germline V gene has CDR1 SQVTM and CDR2 ANQGSEA. This CDR3 comprises 12 residues. This chain's CDR3 is CSVAGTNYEQYF. For the CDR3, the DNA is TGCAGCGTCGCCGGGACTAACTACGAGCAGTACTTC.

This clonotype was detected ten times or more. The chain combines TRBV4-3 with TRBJ2-7; D is possibly TRBD2 (5 bases). This CDR3 has 15 residues. Trimming left V 1 base short and J 0 bases short, with 10 bases between. From germline, CDR1 is LGHNA and CDR2 YSLEER. The CDR3 sequence is CASSQGRGSSYEQYF. The CDR3 nucleotides are TGCGCCAGCAGCCAAGGCCGGGGAAGCTCCTACGAGCAGTACTTC.

Of note for this clonotype: This may be a read error: a much more frequent sequence differs by one nucleotide. It is likely a read error, because the conserved phenylalanine at the end of the CDR3 is missing. J is TRBJ1-2 and V is TRBV6-2 or TRBV6-3; the match to TRBD1 covers 7 bases. V was pared by 6 bases and J by 4 bases, with 5 bases of the junction left unmatched. In germline, CDR1 is MNHEY, CDR2 SVGEGT. The CDR3 extends over 13 amino acids. This CDR3 is CASRRDSSYGYTL. CDR3 nucleotide sequence: TGTGCCAGCAGGCGGGACAGTTCCTATGGCTACACCCTC.

In its sample, this clonotype was seen many times. CDR3 nucleotide sequence: TGCGCCAGCAGCTTGGCCGGCCAGGGCCAAGGAGATACGCAGTATTTT. This translates into CASSLAGQGQGDTQYF. The chain uses TRBV5-1 and TRBJ2-3; D may be TRBD1 (5 bases). Germline CDR1 is SGHRS and CDR2 is YFSETQ. Trimming removed 0 bases at V and 5 bases at J, with 16 bases between. The CDR3 runs 16 residues.

At least ten counts were recorded for this clonotype. The genes are TRBV7-9 and TRBJ2-3; 7 nucleotides line up with TRBD2. The germline V gene has CDR1 SEHNR and CDR2 FQNEAQ (reference sequence). The CDR3 extends over 17 amino acids. Germline trimming cut 5 bases from V and 0 bases from J; bases unmatched to any gene: 11. The CDR3 loop is CASSRWDSGLSTDTQYF. Here the CDR3 DNA reads TGTGCCAGCAGCCGCTGGGATAGCGGGTTGAGCACAGATACGCAGTATTTT.

Remarks on this clonotype: It may be a read error: a sequence one base away is much more abundant. V is TRBV11-2 and J is TRBJ2-7, with 10 positions matching TRBD1. Germline V gene sequence: CDR1 SGHAT, CDR2 FQNNGV. The V and J ends lost 5 bases and 3 bases, in that order; junction bases with no gene match: 7. This CDR3 is built from 15 residues. As DNA, the CDR3 is TGTGCCAGCAGCCTTGGGACAGGGGACCTCTACGAGCAGTACTTC. The encoded protein is CASSLGTGDLYEQYF.

This clonotype was detected many times. The rearrangement links TRBV3-1 to TRBJ2-7; D uncertain. The CDR3 contains 16 residues. V gave up 1 base and J gave up 1 base, with 14 bases separating them. Germline CDR1 and CDR2: LGHDT and YNNKEL (reference sequence). Written as DNA, the CDR3 is TGTGCCAGCAGCCAAGGGAGCACCGGGCGGTCCTACGAGCAGTACTTC. Residues: CASSQGSTGRSYEQYF.

Points on this clonotype: A much larger clonotype is one base distant, so this may be a read error. This rearrangement joins TRBV5-6 to TRBJ2-2; possible D gene TRBD1, 5 bases. Between the trimmed V and J ends, which lost 4 bases and 6 bases, there was a span of 16 bases. Germline V gives CDR1 SGHDT, CDR2 YYEEEE. This CDR3 comprises 15 residues. As DNA, the CDR3 is TGTGCCAGCAGCCCAACATCGACAGTGGCCGGGGAGCTGTTTTTT. Amino acid sequence: CASSPTSTVAGELFF.

This clonotype appeared many times. V usage is TRBV15 and J usage is TRBJ2-1; D is possibly TRBD2 (6 bases). V gave up 1 base and J gave up 4 bases, with 14 bases separating them. The germline V gene encodes CDR1 LNHNV and CDR2 YYDKDF (reference sequence). The CDR3 is made up of 16 amino acids. CDR3 DNA sequence: TGTGCCACCAGCAGAGGTGGTGCTAGCGTGTACAATGAGCAGTTCTTC. The encoded protein is CATSRGGASVYNEQFF.

This clonotype has at least ten counts. V gene TRBV14 combines with J gene TRBJ2-7; no firm D call. V was pared by 5 bases and J by 2 bases, with 4 bases between. Germline V gives CDR1 SGHDN, CDR2 FVKESK. The CDR3 is made up of 11 amino acids. CDR3 sequence reads: CASSRTYEQYF. Here the CDR3 DNA reads TGTGCCAGCAGCAGGACCTACGAGCAGTACTTC.

As concerns this clonotype: A much larger clone differs from this one at a single base, so this may be a read error. The rearrangement uses TRBV19 and TRBJ2-1; TRBD2 might be the D (6 bases). Trimming stripped 1 base from V and 10 bases from J, with 14 bases between. Germline V gives CDR1 LNHDA, CDR2 SQIVND (reference sequence). The CDR3 consists of 14 residues. The DNA for the CDR3 is TGTGCCAGTAGTATAGCGGGGGTAAGCGACGAGCAGTTCTTC. It codes for CASSIAGVSDEQFF. Looking up the rest from reference TRBV19 and TRBJ2-1 gives the full variable domain: DGGITQSPKYLFRKEGQNVTLSCEQNLNHDAMYWYRQDPGQGLRLIYYSQIVNDFQKGDIAEGYSVSREKKESFPLTVTSAQKNPTAFYLCASSIAGVSDEQFFGPGTRLTVL.

This clonotype was detected ten times or more. The rearrangement links TRBV27 to TRBJ2-7; 9 bases line up with TRBD2. The junction had 6 bases not matched to a gene; V was cut back by 3 bases and J by 3 bases. Germline assignment: CDR1 MNHEY and CDR2 SMNVEV (reference sequence). The CDR3 has 15 amino acids. CDR3 residues: CASSLGASGNYEQYF. The CDR3 nucleotides are TGTGCCAGCAGTTTGGGGGCTAGCGGGAACTACGAGCAGTACTTC.